This T cell receptor beta chain originates from a study of blood T cell repertoires in COVID-19. Study in general: Researchers got acute and convalescent COVID-19 samples from the United States, Italy and Spain. PBMCs, B-cell-depleted T cells, or T cells provided the cDNA or gDNA that made up the material.

In the authors' workflow: Using reference gene primer amplification, nucleated cell counts were estimated. This table comes from immunoSEQ multiplex PCR, and its TCRdb copy is limited to in-frame clones, with some not included. That table is the source of V, J and clone size, and D and trimming were worked out from the DNA. This sample has some 100,000 clones, with roughly four fifths found just once. Germline V CDR1 and CDR2: ENHRY, SYGVKD. V lost 4 bases, J lost 4 bases, and 12 bases stayed unmatched. This CDR3 spans 16 amino acids. The chain links TRBV10-3 to TRBJ2-7, with 8 nucleotides matching TRBD1. Sequenced sample: peripheral blood. The sequence derives from a human donor in a cohort sampled during active COVID-19. CDR3 DNA: TGTGCCATCAGTGGGAAGGGACAGGCCATTCGATACGAGCAGTACTTC. Encoded protein: CAISGKGQAIRYEQYF.